The next 17 T cell receptor beta chains were all read from a single sample in a study of blood T cell repertoires in COVID-19. Sequencing was performed with immunoSEQ multiplex PCR; in TCRdb, only in-frame clones are kept and a portion is missing. The sample includes tens of thousands of clones, about 91% of them seen just once. The sequenced material came from peripheral blood. The receptors shown here come from a woman of 80 years or more with active COVID-19.

The chain employs TRBV18 and TRBJ1-5; no definite D call. The germline CDR1 and CDR2 sequences are KGHSH and LQKENI. The CDR3 is made up of 13 amino acids. V shed 3 bases and J shed 5 bases, with 8 bases lying between them. The CDR3 nucleotides read TGTGCCAGCTCACCGCGGGGAGATCAGCCCCAGCATTTT. Its translation is CASSPRGDQPQHF.

In this sample, this clone turned up once. CDR3 protein: CASTTGTGGSETQYF. CDR3 DNA: TGTGCCAGCACTACCGGGACAGGGGGTAGTGAGACCCAGTACTTC. This chain connects TRBV28 to TRBJ2-5, with 11 bases matching TRBD1. J was trimmed by 5 bases and V by 7 bases; bases with no gene match: 9. Germline CDR1 reads MDHEN; CDR2 reads SYDVKM. This CDR3 has 15 residues.

The CDR3 DNA follows: TGTGCCAGCAGTCGAAGGACTAGCGGGACCGACTACGAGCAGTACTTC. Protein sequence: CASSRRTSGTDYEQYF. The chain has TRBV27 and TRBJ2-7; 12 nucleotides line up with TRBD2. V lost 5 bases, J lost 3 bases, and 8 bases stayed unmatched. The CDR3 is made up of 16 amino acids. CDR1 MNHEY and CDR2 SMNVEV come from the germline V gene (reference sequence).

This chain joins TRBV11-2 and TRBJ1-2, with D unclear. Germline values: CDR1 SGHAT, CDR2 FQNNGV. Trimming stripped 3 bases from V and 2 bases from J, with 10 bases between. The CDR3 covers 14 residues. The CDR3 region is CASSFDTLNYGYTF. Here the CDR3 DNA reads TGTGCCAGCAGCTTTGACACGCTAAACTATGGCTACACCTTC.

The chain joins TRBV7-8 to TRBJ2-7; 7 bases agree with TRBD1. This CDR3 has 14 amino acids. Germline-derived CDR1 and CDR2 are SGHVS and FQNEAQ. Unmatched junction bases numbered 7, after V lost 5 bases and J lost 3 bases. The CDR3 spells CASSPLGQLYEQYF. The CDR3 nucleotides are TGTGCCAGCAGCCCCTTGGGACAGCTCTACGAGCAGTACTTC.

The chain carries TRBV7-9 and TRBJ1-6; D gene unclear. Per germline, CDR1 SEHNR and CDR2 FQNEAQ (reference sequence). The ends were cut back, 4 bases at V and 14 bases at J, with 12 bases in the middle. This CDR3 is 12 amino acids long. The CDR3 reads CASSSGLLTLHF. The DNA of the CDR3 is TGTGCCAGCAGCTCGGGGTTGCTCACCCTCCACTTT.

In its sample, this clone was seen a few times. The rearrangement joins TRBV9 to TRBJ2-7; TRBD2 matches at 7 bases. In germline, CDR1 is SGDLS, CDR2 YYNGEE. V dropped 0 bases and J dropped 3; count of bases not matched to a gene: 3. CDR3 length equals 14 residues. CDR3 loop: CASSVGLADYEQYF. The CDR3 DNA follows: TGTGCCAGCAGCGTAGGACTAGCCGACTACGAGCAGTACTTC.

This clone was detected only once. The rearrangement links TRBV20-1 to TRBJ2-1; the match to TRBD2 covers 9 bases. The CDR3 extends over 15 amino acids. The junction had 8 bases not matched to a gene; V was cut back by 3 bases and J by 5 bases. CDR1 is DFQATT, CDR2 SNEGSKA, per germline (reference sequence). The CDR3 loop reads CSASKGLAWHNEQFF. The CDR3 DNA follows: TGCAGTGCTAGTAAAGGACTAGCGTGGCACAATGAGCAGTTCTTC.

This clone was counted only a few times. The rearrangement joins TRBV27 to TRBJ2-7; the match to TRBD2 covers 11 bases. This CDR3 is built from 15 residues. V shed 6 bases, J shed 3 bases, and the junction held 7 bases outside the gene matches. CDR1 is MNHEY, CDR2 SMNVEV, per germline (reference sequence). The CDR3 nucleotides read TGTGCCAGCAGACCTCTAGCGGGAGGCTTCTACGAGCAGTACTTC. This gives the protein CASRPLAGGFYEQYF.

This clone was recorded once. CDR3 protein: CASSELRQGPGYTF. Written as DNA, the CDR3 is TGTGCCAGCAGTGAACTCCGGCAGGGGCCTGGCTACACCTTC. The J gene is TRBJ1-2, the V gene TRBV2; TRBD1 might be the D (6 bases). Germline CDR1 SNHLY, CDR2 FYNNEI. Trimming stripped 2 bases from V and 7 bases from J, with 14 bases between. The CDR3 length is 14 residues. Full variable domain (rest looked up from reference TRBV2 and TRBJ1-2): EPEVTQTPSHQVTQMGQEVILRCVPISNHLYFYWYRQILGQKVEFLVSFYNNEISEKSEIFDDQFSVERPDGSNFTLKIRSTKLEDSAMYFCASSELRQGPGYTFGSGTRLTVV.

This chain uses TRBV7-2 with TRBJ2-5, with D possibly TRBD1 on 6 matching bases. Germline values: CDR1 SGHTA, CDR2 FQGNSA. This CDR3 comprises 15 residues. Trimming left V 1 base short and J 5 bases short, with 14 bases between. In DNA form, the CDR3 reads TGTGCCAGCAGCTTAGGCACAGGGTGGGGGGAGACCCAGTACTTC. It specifies CASSLGTGWGETQYF.

V is TRBV3-1 (or the pseudogene TRBV3-2) and J is TRBJ2-3; 12 bases line up with TRBD2. The germline gives CDR1 LGHDT, CDR2 YNNKEL (reference sequence). The V segment lost 8 bases and the J segment 1 base; nucleotides outside the gene matches: 10. The CDR3 has 17 residues. The CDR3 DNA reads TGTGCCAGCCCTGGGCTAGCGGGAGGGCCTGGCACAGATACGCAGTATTTT. This gives the protein CASPGLAGGPGTDTQYF.

The CDR3 loop is CASSPVAGEGQETQYF. The CDR3 nucleotides are TGTGCCAGCTCACCGGTGGCGGGAGAGGGGCAAGAGACCCAGTACTTC. The rearrangement links TRBV18 to TRBJ2-5; 7 bases match TRBD2. V dropped 3 bases and J dropped 2; count of bases not matched to a gene: 9. The CDR3 length is 16 residues. The germline gives CDR1 KGHSH, CDR2 LQKENI.

This clone has a handful of counts. This chain links TRBV30 with TRBJ2-1; 13 bases match TRBD2. The CDR3 contains 14 residues. Germline assignment: CDR1 GTSNPN and CDR2 SVGIG (reference sequence). V lost 5 bases, J lost 10 bases, and 8 bases stayed unmatched. The CDR3 loop reads CAWWGGLAGVEQFF. The CDR3, as DNA: TGTGCCTGGTGGGGAGGACTAGCGGGAGTCGAGCAGTTCTTC. The full variable domain, with the rest looked up from reference TRBV30 and TRBJ2-1, is SQTIHQWPATLVQPVGSPLSLECTVEGTSNPNLYWYRQAAGRGLQLLFYSVGIGQISSEVPQNLSASRPQDRQFILSSKKLLLSDSGFYLCAWWGGLAGVEQFFGPGTRLTVL.

This clone was counted a few times. The chain uses TRBV13 and TRBJ2-7; D perhaps matches TRBD1 (5 bases). This CDR3 has 11 residues. Germline V gene lookup returns CDR1 PRHDT and CDR2 FYEKMQ (reference sequence). V was clipped by 7 bases and J by 5 bases, with 9 bases between them. CDR3 loop: CASTRVDEQYF. The CDR3 DNA sequence: TGTGCCAGCACCAGGGTCGACGAGCAGTACTTC.

This chain connects TRBV10-3 to TRBJ2-1, with a possible D match to TRBD2 (5 bases). The CDR3 length is 15 residues. Trimming removed 0 bases from V and 8 bases from J, with 14 bases in between. Germline CDR1 and CDR2: ENHRY and SYGVKD. The CDR3 is CAISESTGRGYEQFF. The CDR3, as DNA: TGTGCCATCAGTGAGTCCACTGGCAGAGGGTATGAGCAGTTCTTC.

The V call is TRBV18, the J call TRBJ1-5; the match to TRBD1 covers 9 bases. Germline CDR1 KGHSH, CDR2 LQKENI. CDR3 length equals 15 residues. V dropped 5 bases and J dropped 1; count of bases not matched to a gene: 3. In DNA form, the CDR3 reads TGTGCCAGCTCAGAACAGGGGGCCAGCAATCAGCCCCAGCATTTT. This gives the protein CASSEQGASNQPQHF.